The subject of this entry is one T cell receptor (beta chain). No treatment of any kind had been given to any patient before thyroid surgery. This specimen belongs to a study of metastatic and nonmetastatic thyroid tumors. Across the study: The authors compared repertoires across blood and tumor or nodule tissue from malignant and benign thyroid patients.

The CDR3 sequence is 13 residues long. Trimming cost V 2 bases and J 5 bases, with 9 bases left between them. Per germline, CDR1 SGHTA and CDR2 FQGNSA. TCRdb redid the clone calls on the PCR reads using MiXCR. The sample records 91,000 or so clones, approximately 12% being singletons. The specimen was blood. V is TRBV7-2 and J is TRBJ1-2, with no clear D. The source is a female donor with papillary thyroid cancer or a benign thyroid nodule (not recorded which). Some clones in this sample may be carry-over from other donors' samples. The CDR3 is CASSLNPSYGYTF. The CDR3 DNA reads as TGTGCCAGCAGCTTAAATCCAAGTTATGGCTACACCTTC.